This T cell receptor beta chain was recovered during a study of T cell responses to AZD1222 COVID-19 vaccine. The germline V gene encodes CDR1 LGHNA and CDR2 YSLEER. The CDR3 has 15 residues. Trimming stripped 1 base from V and 2 bases from J, with 11 bases between. Repertoires were generated with immunoSEQ multiplex PCR, while TCRdb's copy carries only in-frame clones and drops some. The repertoire consists of 100,000 or so clones, with about 89% occurring once and the leading ten covering 4.5%. The sample was peripheral blood, taken on day 0 of AZD1222 vaccination. V gene TRBV4-3 combines with J gene TRBJ2-5; D is ambiguous. The receptor comes from an adult in good health. For the CDR3, the DNA is TGCGCCAGCAGCCAAGCCTGGGATAGGCAAGAGACCCAGTACTTC. Protein product: CASSQAWDRQETQYF.